This T cell receptor beta chain comes out of a study of T-cell reconstitution after alpha-beta-depleted transplantation in children. Findings of the study overall: After transplant, high TCRbeta diversity at day 60 in some patients arose from surviving recipient T cells and thymic progenitors. Newly produced T cells mostly accounted for T-cell counts and diversity one year post-transplant.

This CDR3 contains 17 residues. Deletions cut 2 bases from V and 1 base from J, with 19 bases between. In germline, CDR1 is SGHRS, CDR2 YFSETQ. This clonotype was recorded at least ten times. The antigen is not known. Unique molecular identifiers tagged the TCRbeta library. TCRdb used MiXCR to reprocess the PCR reads, holding one entry per CDR3 protein. In the table there are some 48,000 distinct CDR3 sequences, approximately 6% of which are singletons. The chain employs TRBV5-1 and TRBJ2-7; either TRBD1 or TRBD2 may fit D (6 bases each). The sequence was obtained from a female patient aged 2 to 10 who had a stem cell transplant for aplastic anemia, so the T cells may come from the graft donor. The sequenced sample was PBMCs, mostly from graft donor cells, obtained 60 days after TCRalphabeta/CD19-depleted stem cell transplant. For the CDR3, the DNA is TGCGCCAGCAGCTTCCGGGGGCCACCTCCCTTTTCCTACGAGCAGTACTTC. Its translation is CASSFRGPPPFSYEQYF.